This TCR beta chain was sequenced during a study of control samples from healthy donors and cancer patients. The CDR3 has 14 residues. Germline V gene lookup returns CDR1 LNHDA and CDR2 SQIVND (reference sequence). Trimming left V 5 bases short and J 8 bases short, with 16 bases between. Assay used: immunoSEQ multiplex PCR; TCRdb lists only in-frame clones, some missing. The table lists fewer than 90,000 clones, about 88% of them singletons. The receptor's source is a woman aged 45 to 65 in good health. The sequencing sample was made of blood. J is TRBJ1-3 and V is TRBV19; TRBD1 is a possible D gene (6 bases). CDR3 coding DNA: TGTGCCAGTAGTTGGCAGGGGACGCCGTACACCATATATTTT. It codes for CASSWQGTPYTIYF.